This T cell receptor (beta chain) was profiled in a study of blood T cells in healthy people across ages. Study-level results: Donor CMV status, an unknown factor, possibly confounded changes in expanded clonotypes. PBMC samples, being unsorted, prevented any conclusive comparison of naive and antigen-experienced cells. Observed TCR beta diversity showed a strong correlation with the percentage of naive T cells as measured by flow cytometry.

Per germline, CDR1 SGHAT and CDR2 FQNNGV. The V end was cut by 5 bases, the J end by 5 bases, with 22 bases between. This CDR3 region has 16 residues. Next came a second PCR, run for about 7 to 11 cycles, which used a sample-barcoded 5' primer along with a J-beta primer mix. MiXCR, run by TCRdb on the 5' RACE reads, gives a single entry per CDR3 protein. The repertoire holds over 1.5 million distinct CDR3 sequences, with about 50% as singletons. As regards this clonotype: Its matching antigen is unknown.

The receptor comes from a woman aged 40-49 years in good health. This chain links TRBV11-2 with TRBJ2-7; possible D gene TRBD2, 7 bases. The sample taken for sequencing was blood. CDR3: CASSLVVRGANHEQYF. The CDR3 DNA follows: TGTGCCAGCAGCCTTGTCGTACGGGGGGCAAACCACGAGCAGTACTTC. The full variable domain, in which reference TRBV11-2 and TRBJ2-7 provide the parts outside the CDR3, is EAGVAQSPRYKIIEKRQSVAFWCNPISGHATLYWYQQILGQGPKLLIQFQNNGVVDDSQLPKDRFSAERLKGVDSTLKIQPAKLEDSAVYLCASSLVVRGANHEQYFGPGTRLTVT.